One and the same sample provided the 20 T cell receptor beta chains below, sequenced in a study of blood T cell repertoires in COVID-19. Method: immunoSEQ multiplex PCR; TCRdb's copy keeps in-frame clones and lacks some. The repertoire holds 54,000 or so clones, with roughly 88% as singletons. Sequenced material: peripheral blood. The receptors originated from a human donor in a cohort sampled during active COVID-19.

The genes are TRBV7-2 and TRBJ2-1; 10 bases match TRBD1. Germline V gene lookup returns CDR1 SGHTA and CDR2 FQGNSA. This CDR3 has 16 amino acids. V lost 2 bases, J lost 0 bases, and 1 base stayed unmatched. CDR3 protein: CASSLRDRGSYNEQFF. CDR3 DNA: TGTGCCAGCAGCTTACGGGACAGGGGCTCCTACAATGAGCAGTTCTTC.

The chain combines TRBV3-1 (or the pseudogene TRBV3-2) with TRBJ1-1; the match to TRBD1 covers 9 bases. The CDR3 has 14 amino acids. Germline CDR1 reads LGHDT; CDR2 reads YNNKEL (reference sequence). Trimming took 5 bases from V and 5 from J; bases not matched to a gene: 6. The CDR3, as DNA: TGTGCCAGCAGCAAACAGGGGGCGAGGACTGAAGCTTTCTTT. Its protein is CASSKQGARTEAFF.

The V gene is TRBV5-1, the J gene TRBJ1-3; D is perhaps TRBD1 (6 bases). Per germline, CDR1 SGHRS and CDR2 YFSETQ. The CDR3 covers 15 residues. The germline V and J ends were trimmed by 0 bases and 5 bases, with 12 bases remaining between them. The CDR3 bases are TGCGCCAGCAGCTTGGACGTGGGGGCGAGAAACACCATATATTTT. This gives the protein CASSLDVGARNTIYF.

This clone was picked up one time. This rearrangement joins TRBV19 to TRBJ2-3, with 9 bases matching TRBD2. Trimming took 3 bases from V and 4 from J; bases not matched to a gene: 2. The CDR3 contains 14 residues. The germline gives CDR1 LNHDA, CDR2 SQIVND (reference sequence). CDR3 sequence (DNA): TGTGCCAGTAGTATGGCGGGAGGGGCAGATACGCAGTATTTT. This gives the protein CASSMAGGADTQYF.

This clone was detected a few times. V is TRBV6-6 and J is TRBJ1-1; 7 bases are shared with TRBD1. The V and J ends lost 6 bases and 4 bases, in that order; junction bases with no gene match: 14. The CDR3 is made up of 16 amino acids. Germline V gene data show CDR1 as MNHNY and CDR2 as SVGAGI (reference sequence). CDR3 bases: TGTGCCAGCAGCCCCGGACAGGCGACGGTCGGCACTGAAGCTTTCTTT. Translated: CASSPGQATVGTEAFF.

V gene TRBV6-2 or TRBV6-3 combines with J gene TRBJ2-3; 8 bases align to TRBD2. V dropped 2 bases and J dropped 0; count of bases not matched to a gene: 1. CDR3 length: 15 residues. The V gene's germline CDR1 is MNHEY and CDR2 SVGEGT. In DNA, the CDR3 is TGTGCCAGCAGTTACCGCGGGGGGAGCACAGATACGCAGTATTTT. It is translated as CASSYRGGSTDTQYF.

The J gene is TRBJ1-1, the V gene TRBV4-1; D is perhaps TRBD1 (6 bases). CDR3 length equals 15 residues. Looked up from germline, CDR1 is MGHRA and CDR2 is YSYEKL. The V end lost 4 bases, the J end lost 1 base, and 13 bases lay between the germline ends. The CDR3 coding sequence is TGCGCCAGCAGCCCCTCTGGGACAAGGAACACTGAAGCTTTCTTT. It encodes CASSPSGTRNTEAFF.

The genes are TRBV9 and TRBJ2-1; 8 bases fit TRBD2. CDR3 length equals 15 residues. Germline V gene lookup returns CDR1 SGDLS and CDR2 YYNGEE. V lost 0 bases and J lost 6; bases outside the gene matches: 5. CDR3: CASSVAGGSANEQFF. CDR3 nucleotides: TGTGCCAGCAGCGTAGCGGGAGGGTCGGCCAATGAGCAGTTCTTC.

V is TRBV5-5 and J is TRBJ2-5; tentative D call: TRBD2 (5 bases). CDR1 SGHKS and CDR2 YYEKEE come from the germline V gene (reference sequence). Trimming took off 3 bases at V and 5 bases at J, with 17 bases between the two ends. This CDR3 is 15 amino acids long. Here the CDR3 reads CASSWSWATGETQYF. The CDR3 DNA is TGTGCCAGCAGCTGGTCGTGGGCCACGGGGGAGACCCAGTACTTC.

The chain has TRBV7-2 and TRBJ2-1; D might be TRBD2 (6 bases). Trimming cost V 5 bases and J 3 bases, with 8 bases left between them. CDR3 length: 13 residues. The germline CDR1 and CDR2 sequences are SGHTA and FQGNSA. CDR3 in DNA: TGTGCCAGCAGCCCGGGGGTCTACAATGAGCAGTTCTTC. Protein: CASSPGVYNEQFF.

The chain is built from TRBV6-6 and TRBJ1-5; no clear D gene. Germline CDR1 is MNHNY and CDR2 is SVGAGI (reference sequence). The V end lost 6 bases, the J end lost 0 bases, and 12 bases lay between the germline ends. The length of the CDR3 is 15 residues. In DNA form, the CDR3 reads TGTGCCAGCAGGGCAGGTGAGGGTAGCAATCAGCCCCAGCATTTT. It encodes CASRAGEGSNQPQHF.

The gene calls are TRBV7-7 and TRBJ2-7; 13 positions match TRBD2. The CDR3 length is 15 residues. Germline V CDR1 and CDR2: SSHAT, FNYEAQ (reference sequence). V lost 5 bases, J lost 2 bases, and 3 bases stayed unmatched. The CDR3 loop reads CASSPGLAGTYEQYF. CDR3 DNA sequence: TGTGCCAGCAGCCCGGGACTAGCGGGGACCTACGAGCAGTACTTC.

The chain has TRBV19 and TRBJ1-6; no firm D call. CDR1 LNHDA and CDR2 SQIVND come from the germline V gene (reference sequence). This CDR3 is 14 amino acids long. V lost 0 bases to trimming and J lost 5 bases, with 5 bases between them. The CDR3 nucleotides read TGTGCCAGTAGTATAGACCTTAATAATTCACCCCTCCACTTT. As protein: CASSIDLNNSPLHF.

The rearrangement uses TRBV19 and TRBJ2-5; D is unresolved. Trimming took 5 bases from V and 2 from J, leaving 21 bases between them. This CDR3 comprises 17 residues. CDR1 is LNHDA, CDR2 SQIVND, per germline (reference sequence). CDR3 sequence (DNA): TGTGCCAGTAGTGTCAGGCCGACAAGTTCAACGCAAGAGACCCAGTACTTC. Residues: CASSVRPTSSTQETQYF. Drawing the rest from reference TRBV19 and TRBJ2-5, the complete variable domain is DGGITQSPKYLFRKEGQNVTLSCEQNLNHDAMYWYRQDPGQGLRLIYYSQIVNDFQKGDIAEGYSVSREKKESFPLTVTSAQKNPTAFYLCASSVRPTSSTQETQYFGPGTRLLVL.

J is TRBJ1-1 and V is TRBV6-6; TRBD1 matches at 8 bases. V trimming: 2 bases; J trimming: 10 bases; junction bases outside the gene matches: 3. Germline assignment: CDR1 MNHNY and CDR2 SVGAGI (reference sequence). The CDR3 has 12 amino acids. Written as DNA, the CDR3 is TGTGCCAGCAGTTACCAGGGGGCAGGAGCTTTCTTT. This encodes CASSYQGAGAFF.

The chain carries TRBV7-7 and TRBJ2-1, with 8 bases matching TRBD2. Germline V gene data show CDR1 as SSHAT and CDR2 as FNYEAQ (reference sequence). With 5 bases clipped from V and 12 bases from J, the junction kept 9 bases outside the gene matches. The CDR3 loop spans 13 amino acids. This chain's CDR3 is CASSPTGTSVQFF. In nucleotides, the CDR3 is TGTGCCAGCAGCCCCACCGGGACTAGTGTGCAGTTCTTC.

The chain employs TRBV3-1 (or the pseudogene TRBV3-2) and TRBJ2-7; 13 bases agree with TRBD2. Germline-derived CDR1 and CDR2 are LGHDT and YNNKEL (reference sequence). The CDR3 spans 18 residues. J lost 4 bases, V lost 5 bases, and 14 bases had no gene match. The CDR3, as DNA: TGTGCCAGCAGCTTATTCCCGGGGACTAGCGGGAAACCTTACGAGCAGTACTTC. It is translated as CASSLFPGTSGKPYEQYF.

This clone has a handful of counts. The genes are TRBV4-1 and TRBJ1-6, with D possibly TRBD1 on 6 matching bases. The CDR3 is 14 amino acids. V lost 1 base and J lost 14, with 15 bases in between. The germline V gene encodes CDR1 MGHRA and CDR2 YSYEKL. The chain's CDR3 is CASSQGQERVTLHF. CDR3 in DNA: TGCGCCAGCAGCCAAGGACAGGAAAGAGTGACCCTCCACTTT.

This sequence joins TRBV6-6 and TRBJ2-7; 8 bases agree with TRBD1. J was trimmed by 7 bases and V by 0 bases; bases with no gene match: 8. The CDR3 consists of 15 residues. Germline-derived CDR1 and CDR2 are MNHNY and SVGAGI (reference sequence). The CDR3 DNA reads TGTGCCAGCAGTTACTCGGCACAGGGGGTTGGGGAGCAGTACTTC. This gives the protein CASSYSAQGVGEQYF.

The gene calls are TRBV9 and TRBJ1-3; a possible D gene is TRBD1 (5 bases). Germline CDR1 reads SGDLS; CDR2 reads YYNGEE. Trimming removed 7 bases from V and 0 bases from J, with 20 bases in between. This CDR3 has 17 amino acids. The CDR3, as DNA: TGTGCCAGCTCTCGAAAAGGGACTCATGGCTCTGGAAACACCATATATTTT. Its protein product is CASSRKGTHGSGNTIYF.